This T cell receptor beta chain was found in a study of T-cell memory formation after mild COVID-19. Concerning this clonotype itself: Its antigen remains unidentified.

It was 5'RACE with constant-segment primers that produced the TCR alpha and TCR beta cDNA libraries, which carried sample barcodes and UMIs. TCRdb re-derived calls from the 5' RACE reads in MiXCR, one entry per CDR3 protein. The repertoire holds 84,000 or so distinct CDR3 sequences, about 14% seen once, with 30% to 35% in the top ten. The J segment lost 4 bases and the V segment lost 0 bases, leaving 5 bases of the junction unmatched. The V gene's germline CDR1 is LNHNV and CDR2 YYDKDF (reference sequence). The CDR3 runs 16 residues. Study conclusions and caveats: Detection of some responders pre-infection suggested pre-existing cross-reactive memory T cells participated. Clones shrinking between day 15 and 85 showed a balanced CD4/CD8 split, and those that grew later tilted toward CD4+. CD4+ contracting clones lay mainly in CM and EM, CD8+ ones in EMRA.

The TCR sequence derives from an adult woman who had mild COVID-19 (a few samples of this study predate the infection). Cell type and time point are not known. The sample taken for sequencing was PBMCs or a T cell subset sorted from them (not recorded which). V and J are TRBV15 and TRBJ2-2; 7 positions match TRBD2. The CDR3 spells CATSREQTSSTGELFF. CDR3 DNA: TGTGCCACCAGCAGAGAACAGACTAGCAGCACCGGGGAGCTGTTTTTT.